This is a list of T cell receptor beta chains from one sample in a study of T cell clonotyping in hematopoietic cell transplantation. The method was immunoSEQ multiplex PCR; TCRdb's version includes in-frame clones alone and lacks a portion of them. The profile shows approximately 7,400 clones, more than 75% of them singletons. Sequencing used peripheral blood mononuclear cells, obtained before stem cell transplant. Every receptor here comes from a man in his sixties with acute myeloid leukemia. Some clones in this sample may be carry-over from other donors' samples. CDR3s leave out the opening cysteine and the closing phenylalanine or tryptophan. A D gene is named only where the DNA matches it firmly.

J: TRBJ1-1; D: .; V: TRBV5-1; CDR3: ASRNRQENTEAF
J: TRBJ2-3; D: .; V: TRBV2; CDR3: ASSIAPSTDTQY
J: TRBJ2-1; D: .; V: TRBV20-1; CDR3: SGEGRF
J: TRBJ1-2; D: .; V: TRBV2; CDR3: ASSEHGLGGYT
J: TRBJ1-5; D: .; V: TRBV15; CDR3: ATSRDMGGGQPQH
J: TRBJ1-2; D: .; V: TRBV2; CDR3: ASSEWRATHYGYT
J: TRBJ1-2; D: TRBD1; V: TRBV29-1; CDR3: SVSGTGNTNYGYT
J: TRBJ2-3; D: .; V: TRBV2; CDR3: ASSGALGITNDDTQY
J: TRBJ2-3; D: TRBD2; V: TRBV6-6; CDR3: ASSPTSGDIDTQY
J: TRBJ2-7; D: TRBD2; V: TRBV28; CDR3: ASSYLSGGLEEQY